What follows are 32 T cell receptor beta chains derived from one specimen sequenced in a study of patients and donors after allogeneic stem cell transplantation. MiXCR was run by TCRdb on the RT-PCR reads, yielding one entry per CDR3 protein. The data show 70,000 to 95,000 distinct CDR3 sequences, with approximately 5.2% seen just once and about 3% held by the top ten. The source material was blood, either unsorted or a sorted T cell fraction (not recorded which). The receptors come from a human donor who was either an allogeneic HSCT recipient or a stem cell or donor lymphocyte infusion donor (not recorded which). It is not recorded whose cells these are; they may come from a transplant donor.

This clonotype showed up many times. The genes are TRBV14 and TRBJ2-7; TRBD1 matches at 8 bases. Trimming at V came to 4 bases and at J to 7 bases, leaving 6 bases not matched to a gene. From germline, CDR1 is SGHDN and CDR2 FVKESK. The CDR3 is made up of 13 amino acids. The CDR3 region is CASSRSTGVEQYF. In nucleotides, the CDR3 is TGTGCCAGCAGCCGCTCGACAGGGGTTGAGCAGTACTTC.

This clonotype has at least ten counts. The rearrangement uses TRBV12-3 or TRBV12-4 and TRBJ1-1, with 7 bases fitting TRBD1. V shed 7 bases and J 11 bases; nucleotides not matched to a gene: 10. The CDR3 consists of 12 residues. This CDR3 is CASTLTGYEAFF. CDR3 coding DNA: TGTGCCAGCACCCTGACAGGGTACGAGGCTTTCTTT.

Ten or more counts support this clonotype. The J gene is TRBJ1-1, the V gene TRBV23-1, with no clear D. TRBV23-1 is placed among ORFs of uncertain function. The CDR3 extends over 14 amino acids. Trimming stripped 3 bases from V and 2 bases from J, with 10 bases between. CDR3 region: CASSQGINNTEAFF. The CDR3 DNA reads as TGCGCCAGCAGTCAGGGAATAAACAACACTGAAGCTTTCTTT.

This clonotype was counted ten times or more. The chain joins TRBV7-2 to TRBJ1-5; 7 nucleotides align to TRBD1. The V segment lost 5 bases and the J segment 7 bases; nucleotides outside the gene matches: 5. Germline V gene sequence: CDR1 SGHTA, CDR2 FQGNSA. There are 13 residues in the CDR3. The CDR3 reads CASSLTGFQPQHF. CDR3 in DNA: TGTGCCAGCAGCCTGACAGGGTTCCAGCCCCAGCATTTT.

This clonotype was observed at least ten times. This rearrangement joins TRBV6-5 to TRBJ2-1; possibly TRBD2 for D (6 bases). The germline CDR1 and CDR2 sequences are MNHEY and SVGAGI. The V end was cut by 6 bases, the J end by 10 bases, with 10 bases between. CDR3 length: 11 amino acids. This CDR3 is CASRDYREQFF. CDR3 DNA sequence: TGTGCCAGCAGGGACTATAGAGAGCAGTTCTTC.

This clonotype came up many times. The chain recombines TRBV5-1 with TRBJ2-3; D gene ambiguous. CDR1 SGHRS and CDR2 YFSETQ come from the germline V gene. This CDR3 region has 13 residues. V was cut by 4 bases and J by 0 bases, with 6 bases left in between. The CDR3 bases are TGCGCCAGCAGCCCAACTAGCACAGATACGCAGTATTTT. Encoded protein: CASSPTSTDTQYF. Full variable domain (outside the CDR3, taken from reference TRBV5-1 and TRBJ2-3): KAGVTQTPRYLIKTRGQQVTLSCSPISGHRSVSWYQQTPGQGLQFLFEYFSETQRNKGNFPGRFSGRQFSNSRSEMNVSTLELGDSALYLCASSPTSTDTQYFGPGTRLTVL.

This clonotype has ten or more counts. The V gene is TRBV3-1, the J gene TRBJ2-1; D is uncertain. The CDR3 spans 16 residues. In germline, CDR1 is LGHDT, CDR2 YNNKEL (reference sequence). The ends were cut back, 0 bases at V and 2 bases at J, with 11 bases in the middle. The CDR3 region is CASSQEKKLPYNEQFF. The DNA for the CDR3 is TGTGCCAGCAGCCAAGAGAAGAAACTACCCTACAATGAGCAGTTCTTC.

This clonotype was counted many times. V gene TRBV18 combines with J gene TRBJ1-5; no firm D call. V was pared by 2 bases and J by 1 base, with 6 bases between. The germline CDR1 and CDR2 sequences are KGHSH and LQKENI. This CDR3 has 14 residues. The CDR3 loop reads CASSPGNSNQPQHF. CDR3 sequence (DNA): TGTGCCAGCTCACCAGGTAACAGCAATCAGCCCCAGCATTTT.

In this sample, this clonotype turned up many times. The V call is TRBV6-1, the J call TRBJ2-7; 14 bases line up with TRBD2. Trimming removed 7 bases from V and 7 bases from J; junction bases left unmatched: 12. This CDR3 has 16 amino acids. CDR1 is MNHNS, CDR2 SASEGT, per germline. CDR3 loop: CASTGLAGAQAGEQYF. CDR3 bases: TGTGCCAGCACGGGACTAGCGGGGGCCCAGGCAGGGGAGCAGTACTTC.

This clonotype has at least ten counts. The chain has TRBV9 and TRBJ2-1, with TRBD2 matching over 7 bases. The CDR3 is 13 residues long. Unmatched junction bases numbered 6, after V lost 7 bases and J lost 5 bases. CDR1 is SGDLS and CDR2 is YYNGEE in the germline V gene. The CDR3 reads CASSRTRDNEQFF. The DNA for the CDR3 is TGTGCCAGCTCAAGGACTAGAGACAATGAGCAGTTCTTC.

The table lists this clonotype with many counts. The rearrangement joins TRBV18 to TRBJ1-5, with D maybe TRBD1 (5 bases). Germline CDR1 and CDR2: KGHSH and LQKENI. The V and J ends lost 3 bases and 1 base respectively, with 10 bases between them. The CDR3 covers 15 residues. The DNA for the CDR3 is TGTGCCAGCTCACCTTCGGGGCTGAGCAATCAGCCCCAGCATTTT. It specifies CASSPSGLSNQPQHF.

The sample holds many counts of this clonotype. The rearrangement joins TRBV29-1 to TRBJ2-3, with 9 bases fitting TRBD1. The CDR3 sequence is 13 residues long. Trimming removed 4 bases from V and 8 bases from J; junction bases left unmatched: 7. Germline loops: CDR1 SQVTM, CDR2 ANQGSEA. The CDR3: CSVVPPGQGTQYF. CDR3 coding DNA: TGCAGCGTTGTCCCCCCGGGACAGGGTACGCAGTATTTT.

In its sample, this clonotype was seen many times. The V and J genes are TRBV15 and TRBJ2-7; 8 bases are shared with TRBD1. The trim removed 3 bases at V and 1 base at J, leaving 5 bases unmatched. CDR1 LNHNV and CDR2 YYDKDF come from the germline V gene (reference sequence). The CDR3 is made up of 15 amino acids. CDR3 sequence reads: CATSRVGTGSYEQYF. Here the CDR3 DNA reads TGTGCCACCAGCAGGGTCGGGACAGGATCCTACGAGCAGTACTTC.

In its sample, this clonotype was seen many times. V and J are TRBV7-9 and TRBJ1-1, with a weak D call TRBD1 (5 bases). This CDR3 region has 14 residues. CDR1 and CDR2 from the germline V gene are SEHNR and FQNEAQ (reference sequence). The V end lost 7 bases, the J end lost 0 bases, and 12 bases lay between the germline ends. In DNA form, the CDR3 reads TGTGCCAGCACCCAGGGACGGATGAACACTGAAGCTTTCTTT. This translates into CASTQGRMNTEAFF.

This clonotype was seen repeatedly, ten times or more. V is TRBV29-1 and J is TRBJ1-1, with no clear D. The CDR3 sequence is 12 residues long. The V end was cut by 5 bases, the J end by 3 bases, with 10 bases between. Germline loops: CDR1 SQVTM, CDR2 ANQGSEA. The CDR3 here is CSVSSGDTEAFF. In nucleotides, the CDR3 is TGCAGCGTTTCCTCCGGGGACACTGAAGCTTTCTTT.

This clonotype appeared a few times. The junction and the germline gene differ at one end; a read error may be behind it. This chain joins TRBV9 and TRBJ1-1; D ambiguous. In germline, CDR1 is SGDLS, CDR2 YYNGEE. The CDR3 length is 13 residues. As DNA, the CDR3 is TGTGCCAGCAGCACTCGACACTCCACTGACGCTTTCTTT. This gives the protein CASSTRHSTDAFF.

The chain is built from TRBV5-1 and TRBJ2-6; D gene ambiguous. The germline gives CDR1 SGHRS, CDR2 YFSETQ. The CDR3 runs to 19 residues. The V end was cut by 0 bases, the J end by 0 bases, with 16 bases between. The CDR3 DNA follows: TGCGCCAGCAGCTTGGCCTTACTACCGAGGACCTCTGGGGCCAACGTCCTGACTTTC. Protein sequence: CASSLALLPRTSGANVLTF.

This clonotype appeared many times. This chain links TRBV28 with TRBJ1-5; TRBD1 is a possible D gene (5 bases). V was pared by 6 bases and J by 2 bases, with 11 bases between. This CDR3 region has 14 residues. Germline V gene lookup returns CDR1 MDHEN and CDR2 SYDVKM. DNA of the CDR3: TGTGCCAGCAGCCCGGGACTGCGCAATCAGCCCCAGCATTTT. It translates to CASSPGLRNQPQHF.

This clonotype has at least ten counts. J is TRBJ1-1 and V is TRBV24-1; D gene uncertain. This CDR3 is built from 13 residues. Trimming took 7 bases from V and 2 from J, leaving 10 bases between them. Germline CDR1 KGHDR, CDR2 SFDVKD. In nucleotides, the CDR3 is TGTGCCACCAGGTCAACAGATAACACTGAAGCTTTCTTT. Its translation: CATRSTDNTEAFF.

At least ten counts were recorded for this clonotype. The chain couples TRBV5-8 to TRBJ2-3; TRBD1 matches at 7 bases. V trimming: 0 bases; J trimming: 2 bases; junction bases outside the gene matches: 9. Looked up from germline, CDR1 is SGHTS and CDR2 is YDEGEE. The CDR3 length is 17 residues. The CDR3 is CASSLEGQTTFTDTQYF. DNA for the CDR3: TGTGCCAGCAGCTTGGAGGGACAGACTACCTTCACAGATACGCAGTATTTT.

In its sample, this clonotype was seen many times. The chain employs TRBV18 and TRBJ2-1, with TRBD1 matching 9 bases. The trim removed 2 bases at V and 5 bases at J, leaving 7 bases unmatched. The CDR3 spans 16 residues. The germline V gene has CDR1 KGHSH and CDR2 LQKENI. This CDR3 is CASSPKTGGWNNEQFF. The CDR3 bases are TGTGCCAGCTCACCAAAAACAGGGGGCTGGAACAATGAGCAGTTCTTC.

This clonotype was picked up many times. J is TRBJ1-6 and V is TRBV20-1, with D perhaps matching TRBD1 (5 bases). This CDR3 has 15 residues. The germline gives CDR1 DFQATT, CDR2 SNEGSKA (reference sequence). Trimming took 3 bases from V and 7 from J, leaving 16 bases between them. The CDR3 spells CSASPVEGQNSPLHF. The DNA of the CDR3 is TGCAGTGCTAGCCCGGTAGAGGGGCAGAATTCACCCCTCCACTTT.

The chain recombines TRBV10-3 with TRBJ2-5; D possibly corresponds to TRBD2 (7 bases). Trimming took off 6 bases at V and 4 bases at J, with 18 bases between the two ends. Germline V gene lookup returns CDR1 ENHRY and CDR2 SYGVKD. The CDR3 contains 15 residues. CDR3 nucleotides: TGTGCCATCAGCCGCGCAGGGGAGGGAACAGAGACCCAGTACTTC. Protein: CAISRAGEGTETQYF.

This clonotype was picked up many times. Here the CDR3 reads CASSPTGNRSPLHF. In DNA form, the CDR3 reads TGTGCCAGCAGCCCGACAGGGAATCGTTCACCCCTCCACTTT. The chain employs TRBV3-1 and TRBJ1-6, with 7 bases identical to TRBD1. Germline CDR1 reads LGHDT; CDR2 reads YNNKEL (reference sequence). The CDR3 is made up of 14 amino acids. The junction had 6 bases not matched to a gene; V was cut back by 4 bases and J by 9 bases.

This clonotype was detected many times. CDR3 nucleotides: TGTGCCATTTCCGCATACAATGAGCAGTTCTTC. Its translation is CAISAYNEQFF. This sequence joins TRBV3-1 and TRBJ2-1; unclear D gene. The CDR3 is 11 amino acids. The V end lost 10 bases, the J end lost 4 bases, and 8 bases lay between the germline ends. The V gene's germline CDR1 is LGHDT and CDR2 YNNKEL (reference sequence).

This clonotype was seen a handful of times. This sequence joins TRBV5-1 and TRBJ1-1; the D is unclear. This CDR3 is built from 14 residues. CDR1 is SGHRS, CDR2 YFSETQ, per germline. Trimming removed 0 bases at V and 4 bases at J, with 10 bases between. CDR3 protein: CASSLVLPSTEAFF. The CDR3 DNA is TGCGCCAGCAGCTTGGTACTCCCGAGCACTGAAGCTTTCTTT. Based on the CDR3 plus reference TRBV5-1 and TRBJ1-1, the full variable domain is KAGVTQTPRYLIKTRGQQVTLSCSPISGHRSVSWYQQTPGQGLQFLFEYFSETQRNKGNFPGRFSGRQFSNSRSEMNVSTLELGDSALYLCASSLVLPSTEAFFGQGTRLTVV.

The table lists this clonotype with a few counts. The V call is TRBV19, the J call TRBJ2-7; D not certain. Trimming took 4 bases from V and 1 from J, leaving 5 bases between them. CDR1 LNHDA and CDR2 SQIVND come from the germline V gene (reference sequence). This CDR3 region has 12 residues. The CDR3 here is CASSTGSYEQYF. The DNA for the CDR3 is TGTGCCAGTAGTACGGGTTCCTACGAGCAGTACTTC.

At least ten counts were recorded for this clonotype. The chain recombines TRBV20-1 with TRBJ1-1, with 7 bases aligning to TRBD1. The CDR3 has 17 residues. From germline, CDR1 is DFQATT and CDR2 SNEGSKA (reference sequence). Germline trimming cut 0 bases from V and 0 bases from J; bases unmatched to any gene: 10. CDR3 region: CSARDLKTGTLNTEAFF. The CDR3 nucleotides are TGCAGTGCTAGAGATCTGAAGACAGGGACCTTGAACACTGAAGCTTTCTTT.

This clonotype appeared many times. CDR3 region: CASSHRTGGGSGELFF. CDR3 bases: TGCGCCAGCAGCCATAGGACAGGGGGAGGATCCGGGGAGCTGTTTTTT. V and J are TRBV4-1 and TRBJ2-2; TRBD1 matches 10 bases. The junction had 7 bases not matched to a gene; V was cut back by 3 bases and J by 6 bases. The CDR3 extends over 16 amino acids. The germline CDR1 and CDR2 sequences are MGHRA and YSYEKL.

This clonotype was counted ten times or more. The gene calls are TRBV18 and TRBJ2-1, with TRBD1 matching 10 bases. V lost 3 bases to trimming and J lost 7 bases; unmatched junction nucleotides: 9. CDR1 is KGHSH, CDR2 LQKENI, per germline. The CDR3 is 16 residues long. The CDR3 is CASSPPGTGVRNEQFF. CDR3 bases: TGTGCCAGCTCACCCCCCGGGACAGGGGTAAGGAATGAGCAGTTCTTC.

This clonotype was seen ten or more times. This CDR3 reads CASSAWTGFANTGELFF. The DNA of the CDR3 is TGCGCCAGCAGCGCCTGGACAGGGTTCGCGAACACCGGGGAGCTGTTTTTT. The chain links TRBV5-1 to TRBJ2-2; the match to TRBD1 covers 8 bases. Per the germline V gene, CDR1 is SGHRS and CDR2 is YFSETQ. CDR3 length: 17 amino acids. V lost 4 bases to trimming and J lost 0 bases; unmatched junction nucleotides: 8.

This clonotype was recorded many times. V is TRBV20-1 and J is TRBJ1-1; D gene uncertain. Per germline, CDR1 DFQATT and CDR2 SNEGSKA (reference sequence). The CDR3 contains 14 residues. Between the trimmed V and J ends, which lost 3 bases and 1 base, there was a span of 12 bases. The CDR3 protein is CSASSLSSNTEAFF. CDR3 DNA sequence: TGCAGTGCTAGTAGCCTGAGTTCGAACACTGAAGCTTTCTTT.